This TCR beta chain was profiled in a study of PD-1 blockade in classical Hodgkin lymphoma. CDR3 length: 15 amino acids. CDR1 is SNHLY and CDR2 is FYNNEI in the germline V gene. Deletions cut 6 bases from V and 1 base from J, with 15 bases between. After autologous stem cell transplantation all patients relapsed, and prior brentuximab vedotin exposure differed between cohorts. Study outcomes and limitations: Before treatment, TCR diversity in newly diagnosed patients was reportedly lower than in healthy donors. CD4+ TCR diversity rose significantly by C4D1, and CD8+ TCR diversity did not.

Some clones are missing from TCRdb's copy, which holds only in-frame ones; the method was immunoSEQ multiplex PCR. The sample records about 40,000 clones, roughly three quarters being singletons. With respect to this clone: Its specificity is unknown.

The chain couples TRBV2 to TRBJ1-1; D remains ambiguous. The sample was peripheral blood mononuclear cells (PBMCs), taken before the second cycle of nivolumab. The clonotype originates from a human donor with classical Hodgkin lymphoma. DNA for the CDR3: TGTGCCAGCAGAAGGAGGGCCAGCTCGAACACTGAAGCTTTCTTT. Translating it yields CASRRRASSNTEAFF.